The present entry profiles one T cell receptor beta chain with its context. Its specificity is unknown. Here immunoSEQ multiplex PCR was the method, and the copy in TCRdb shows in-frame clones only, minus some. Of tens of thousands of clones listed, around 90% are singletons. This CDR3 is built from 13 residues. Germline V lookup: CDR1 SGHTS, CDR2 YDEGEE. V was clipped by 4 bases and J by 10 bases; unmatched bases: 6. The data stem from a study of OX40 agonist ivuxolimab in advanced cancers. In the study overall: Therapy given before enrollment (anti-PD-1, anti-PD-L1 or anti-CTLA-4) was allowed, and around 44% had some.

Overall study findings and caveats: At 0.1 to 3.0 mg/kg, clonal expansion of CD4+ and CD8+ blood T cells had occurred by week 6.

Cycle 7 day 1, cycle 4 day 1, and baseline were the timepoints at which blood was sampled. The V and J genes are TRBV5-8 and TRBJ2-2, with 8 positions matching TRBD1. The sequenced sample was CD4+ or CD8+ T cells sorted from blood, obtained in a trial of the OX40 agonist ivuxolimab. The source of this sequence is an adult with an advanced solid tumor such as melanoma, head and neck, liver or kidney cancer. The DNA of the CDR3 is TGTGCCAGCAGCCAAACAGGGGGTTCGGAGCTGTTTTTT. Amino acids: CASSQTGGSELFF.